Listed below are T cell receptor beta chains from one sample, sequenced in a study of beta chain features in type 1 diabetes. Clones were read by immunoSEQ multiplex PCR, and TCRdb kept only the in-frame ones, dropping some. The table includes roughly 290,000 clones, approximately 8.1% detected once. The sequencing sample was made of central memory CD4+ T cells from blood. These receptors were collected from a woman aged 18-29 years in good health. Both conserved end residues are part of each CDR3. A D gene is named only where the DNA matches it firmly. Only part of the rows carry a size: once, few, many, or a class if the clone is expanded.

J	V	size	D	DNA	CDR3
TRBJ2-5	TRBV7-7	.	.	TGTGCTAGCAGCCTTACAGGGATAGGAGAGACCCAGTACTTC	CASSLTGIGETQYF
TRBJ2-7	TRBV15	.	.	TGTGCCACCAGCAGAGAGGGACAAAACTACGAGCAGTACTTC	CATSREGQNYEQYF
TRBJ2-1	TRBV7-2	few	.	TGTGCCAGCCGGGAGTCGGGGAACAATGAGCAGTTCTTC	CASRESGNNEQFF
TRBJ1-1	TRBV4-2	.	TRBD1	TGTGCCAGCAGCCAAGCGGACAGGAGTGAAGCTTTCTTT	CASSQADRSEAFF
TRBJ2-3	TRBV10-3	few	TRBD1	TGTGCCATCGGAACAGGGGGCACAGATACGCAGTATTTT	CAIGTGGTDTQYF
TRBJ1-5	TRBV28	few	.	TGTGCCAGCAGTTTAGACTGGAATCAGCCCCAGCATTTT	CASSLDWNQPQHF
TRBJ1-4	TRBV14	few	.	TGTGCCAGCAGCCAAGTATTTGGGCCCGGTGAAAAACTGTTTTTT	CASSQVFGPGEKLFF
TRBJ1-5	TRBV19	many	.	TGTGCCAGTAGTATCGGGACTCCGAGGCCCCAGCATTTT	CASSIGTPRPQHF
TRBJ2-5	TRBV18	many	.	TGTGCCAGCTCACCACATCAGGGAGTAGAGACCCAGTACTTC	CASSPHQGVETQYF
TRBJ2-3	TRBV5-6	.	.	TGTGCCAGTCACACCCAACGGGGACGGGACACAGATACGCAGTATTTT	CASHTQRGRDTDTQYF
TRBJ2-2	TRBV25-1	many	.	TGTGCCAGCCAAAACACCGGGGAGCTGTTTTTT	CASQNTGELFF
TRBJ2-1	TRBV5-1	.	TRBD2	TGCGCCAGCAGCCGGAGGGTAGCGGGGGGGCTGAGCAATGAGCAGTTCTTC	CASSRRVAGGLSNEQFF
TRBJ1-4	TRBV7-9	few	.	TGTGCCAGCAGCTTAGGATGGGGCCAGCGGCAAAAACTGTTTTTT	CASSLGWGQRQKLFF
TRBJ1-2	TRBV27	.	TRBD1	TGTGCCAGCAGTCTTACCCCGGACAGGGCGTTTGGCTACACCTTC	CASSLTPDRAFGYTF
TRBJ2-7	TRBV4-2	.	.	TGTGCCAGCAGCCCACAGGGTACCCACGAGCAGTACTTC	CASSPQGTHEQYF
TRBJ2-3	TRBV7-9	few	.	TGTGCCAGCAGCCCGCCAGGGGTGAGCACAGATACGCAGTATTTT	CASSPPGVSTDTQYF
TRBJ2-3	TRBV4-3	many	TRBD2	TGCGCCAGCAGCCACGCTCTAGCGGGAGCTTTAACAGATACGCAGTATTTT	CASSHALAGALTDTQYF
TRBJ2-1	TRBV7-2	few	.	TGTGCCAGCAGCCAGCAGGGTGCCGACAATGAGCAGTTCTTC	CASSQQGADNEQFF
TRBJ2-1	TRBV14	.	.	TGTGCCAGCAGCCAAGATCCGGGCTATAGGATTTACAATGAGCAGTTCTTC	CASSQDPGYRIYNEQFF
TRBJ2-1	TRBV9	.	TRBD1	TGTGCCAGCAGCGTACAGGGACAGTCTAATGAGCAGTTCTTC	CASSVQGQSNEQFF
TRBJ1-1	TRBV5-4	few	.	TGTGCCAGCAGCTTGCCCGGGACGGACACTGAAGCTTTCTTT	CASSLPGTDTEAFF
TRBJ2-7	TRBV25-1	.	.	TGTGCCAGCAGTGAGATCACAGGGTTAACCCACGAGCAGTACTTC	CASSEITGLTHEQYF
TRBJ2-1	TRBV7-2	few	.	TGTGCCAGCAGCATCGACTCTAACTACAATGAGCAGTTCTTC	CASSIDSNYNEQFF
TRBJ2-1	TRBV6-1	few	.	TGTGCCAGCACTCACAATGAGCAGTTCTTC	CASTHNEQFF
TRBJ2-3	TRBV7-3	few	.	TGTGCCAGCAGCGTGGGGGACGCGGCAGATACGCAGTATTTT	CASSVGDAADTQYF
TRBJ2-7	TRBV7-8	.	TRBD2	TGTGCCAGCAGCGGGCTAGCGGGCCACGAGCAGTACTTC	CASSGLAGHEQYF
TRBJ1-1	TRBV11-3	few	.	TGTGCCAGCAGCCAACAGGGCGGCTCGATGAACACTGAAGCTTTCTTT	CASSQQGGSMNTEAFF
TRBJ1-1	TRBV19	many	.	TGTGCCAGTAGTCGGGGGAGGACGAACACTGAAGCTTTCTTT	CASSRGRTNTEAFF
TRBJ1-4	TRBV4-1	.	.	TGCGCCAGCAGCCAAGAAAGGGGAGTGGGTACTAATGAAAAACTGTTTTTT	CASSQERGVGTNEKLFF
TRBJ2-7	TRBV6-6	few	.	TGTGCCAGCAGCCCCCAGTCCTACGAGCAGTACTTC	CASSPQSYEQYF
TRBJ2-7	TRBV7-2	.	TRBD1	TGTGCCAGCAGCTTAGGGACAGGTAGTGCCTACGAGCAGTACTTC	CASSLGTGSAYEQYF
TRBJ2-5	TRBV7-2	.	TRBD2	TGTGCCAGCAGCTTAGGCGGGGGGGCCGAAGAGACCCAGTACTTC	CASSLGGGAEETQYF
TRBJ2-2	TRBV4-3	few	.	TGCGCCAGCAGCCAAGTTGGAGTCAGGACCGGGGAGCTGTTTTTT	CASSQVGVRTGELFF
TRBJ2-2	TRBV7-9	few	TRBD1	TGTGCCAGCAGCGGAAACAGGGGCATGAACACCGGGGAGCTGTTTTTT	CASSGNRGMNTGELFF
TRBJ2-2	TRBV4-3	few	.	TGCGCCAGCAGCCTATCGGTTCTGAACACCGGGGAGCTGTTTTTT	CASSLSVLNTGELFF
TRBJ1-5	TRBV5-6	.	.	TGTGCCAGCAGCTTTTGGGGGCACCATCAGCCCCAGCATTTT	CASSFWGHHQPQHF
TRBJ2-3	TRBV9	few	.	TGTGCCAGCAGCGTCGGACCGCCACCAGATACGCAGTATTTT	CASSVGPPPDTQYF
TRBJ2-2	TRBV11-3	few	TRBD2	TGTGCCAGCAGCTCCCAAACGGCTAGCGGGCTCGGGGAGCTGTTTTTT	CASSSQTASGLGELFF
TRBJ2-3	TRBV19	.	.	TGTGCCAGTAGCAACGATCGGAGGTCCACAGATACGCAGTATTTT	CASSNDRRSTDTQYF
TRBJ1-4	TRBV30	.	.	TGTGCCTGGAGTGTAGCAAGGGGATCGGGAAAACTGTTTTTT	CAWSVARGSGKLFF
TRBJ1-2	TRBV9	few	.	TGTGCCAGCAGCGTAGGAGGGGATAACTATGGCTACACCTTC	CASSVGGDNYGYTF
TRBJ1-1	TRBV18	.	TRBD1	TGTGCCAGCTCGAAACAGGGGATTAACACTGAAGCTTTCTTT	CASSKQGINTEAFF
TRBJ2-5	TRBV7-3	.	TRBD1	TGTGCCAGCAGCTTAACTGGACAGGGGGAGACCCAGTACTTC	CASSLTGQGETQYF
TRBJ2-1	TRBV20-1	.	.	TGCAGTGCCACGGCGAGCAATGAGCAGTTCTTC	CSATASNEQFF
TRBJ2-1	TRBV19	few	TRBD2	TGTGCCAGTAGTATACGCGGGGGGGCCAGCTATGAGCAGTTCTTC	CASSIRGGASYEQFF
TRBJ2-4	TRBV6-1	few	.	TGTGCCAGCAGTAAAGCCTTCCCAACGGGGGCAGTAGCCAAAAACATTCAGTACTTC	CASSKAFPTGAVAKNIQYF
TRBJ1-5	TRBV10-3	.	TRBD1	TGTGCCACCGATGACAGGGATCAACAGCCCCAGCATTTT	CATDDRDQQPQHF
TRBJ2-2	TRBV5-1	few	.	TGCGCCAGCAGCCCTGACCTGGAGGGGGAGCTGTTTTTT	CASSPDLEGELFF
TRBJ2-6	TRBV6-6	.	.	TGTGCCAGCAGTTACCACGGACAAGATAGCGTCCTGACTTTC	CASSYHGQDSVLTF
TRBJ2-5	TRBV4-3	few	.	TGCGCCAGCAGCCAAGAGGTAGCCGGGGCAGCGACCCAGTACTTC	CASSQEVAGAATQYF
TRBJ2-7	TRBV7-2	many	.	TGTGCCAGCAGCCCCTTCCTCAGCTACGAGCAGTACTTC	CASSPFLSYEQYF
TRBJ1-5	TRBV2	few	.	TGTGCCAGCAGTTCCCTCGGGCAGCCCCAGCATTTT	CASSSLGQPQHF
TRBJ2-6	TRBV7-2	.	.	TGTGCCAGCAGCCGGCCGGGCTCTGGGGCCAACGTCCTGACTTTC	CASSRPGSGANVLTF